The next 23 T cell receptor beta chains were all read from a single sample in a study of identical twins. One entry per CDR3 protein, called by TCRdb with MiXCR from the 5' RACE reads. The sample yields approximately 500,000 distinct CDR3 sequences, around 24% seen once. The data were also submitted as part of a second study, on T cells expressing NK-cell markers.

Material: CD4+ T cells sorted from blood. Receptors originate from a woman younger than 30 in good health.

This chain joins TRBV7-9 and TRBJ2-2; D might be TRBD2 (6 bases). CDR3 length: 16 residues. Germline V CDR1 and CDR2: SEHNR, FQNEAQ (reference sequence). V was shortened by 1 base and J by 5 bases, with 14 bases between the two germline ends. In DNA, the CDR3 is TGTGCCAGCAGCTTAGACGGCAGGGCGGGGACCGGGGAGCTGTTTTTT. This gives the protein CASSLDGRAGTGELFF. The full variable domain, rest sourced from reference TRBV7-9 and TRBJ2-2, is DTGVSQNPRHKITKRGQNVTFRCDPISEHNRLYWYRQTLGQGPEFLTYFQNEAQLEKSRLLSDRFSAERPKGSFSTLEIQRTEQGDSAMYLCASSLDGRAGTGELFFGEGSRLTVL.

The table lists this clonotype with many counts. The chain couples TRBV20-1 to TRBJ2-7; D gene ambiguous. V lost 3 bases and J lost 0, with 3 bases in between. The CDR3 sequence is 11 residues long. Germline V gives CDR1 DFQATT, CDR2 SNEGSKA (reference sequence). Written as DNA, the CDR3 is TGCAGTGCTAGGACCTCCTACGAGCAGTACTTC. This sequence encodes CSARTSYEQYF.

This clonotype came up a few times. The chain couples TRBV2 to TRBJ2-2, with 8 bases fitting TRBD1. The CDR3 sequence is 12 residues long. From germline, CDR1 is SNHLY and CDR2 FYNNEI. J lost 6 bases, V lost 7 bases, and 1 base had no gene match. CDR3 sequence (DNA): TGTGCCAGCAACAGGGGGGCCGGGGAGCTGTTTTTT. This translates into CASNRGAGELFF.

The chain carries TRBV5-1 and TRBJ1-2; unclear D gene. CDR1 is SGHRS and CDR2 is YFSETQ in the germline V gene. The germline V and J ends were trimmed by 2 bases and 5 bases, with 7 bases remaining between them. This CDR3 region has 12 residues. The CDR3, as DNA: TGCGCCAGCAGCTTCGATTGGTATGGCTACACCTTC. Translated, it gives CASSFDWYGYTF.

This clonotype was picked up a small number of times. A junction end diverges from the germline sequence, so it may reflect a read error. CDR3 nucleotides: TGCAGTGCTAGAGACCCGGGTTCTTTC. It is translated as CSARDPGSF. The genes are TRBV20-1 and TRBJ2-5; D is ambiguous. This CDR3 contains 9 residues. In germline, CDR1 is DFQATT, CDR2 SNEGSKA (reference sequence).

This chain connects TRBV10-3 to TRBJ2-3; D unclear. V lost 10 bases and J lost 4, with 15 bases in between. Germline V CDR1 and CDR2: ENHRY, SYGVKD. There are 13 residues in the CDR3. The CDR3 sequence: CATALLVSDTQYF. The CDR3 DNA sequence: TGTGCCACCGCTCTGCTGGTTTCAGATACGCAGTATTTT.

This clonotype was found many times. The chain employs TRBV12-3 or TRBV12-4 and TRBJ1-1, with D unresolved. V was shortened by 2 bases and J by 1 base, with 8 bases between the two germline ends. CDR3 length equals 14 residues. This CDR3 reads CASSLYPANTEAFF. CDR3 DNA sequence: TGTGCCAGCAGTTTATATCCAGCGAACACTGAAGCTTTCTTT.

In regard to this clonotype: As the CDR3 is not closed by the conserved phenylalanine or tryptophan, this likely results from a read error. The DNA is left out, because the CDR3 cannot be placed on it with certainty; the CDR3 is given as TCRdb lists it. The chain carries TRBV29-1 and TRBJ2-1; the table's D call, TRBD2, has no DNA check behind it. The CDR3 spans 11 amino acids, including both terminal residues. Germline V gives CDR1 SQVTM, CDR2 ANQGSEA. The CDR3 protein is CSVEGLAGIGV.

The V and J genes are TRBV10-1 and TRBJ1-4, with D unclear. The CDR3 contains 13 residues. V lost 6 bases and J 10 bases, leaving 15 bases between the germline ends. CDR1 is WNHNN and CDR2 is SYGVQD in the germline V gene (reference sequence). Here the CDR3 reads CASRTRAQGKLFF. The CDR3 DNA sequence: TGCGCCAGCAGGACAAGGGCACAAGGAAAACTGTTTTTT.

V and J are TRBV7-3 and TRBJ2-1; 10 bases line up with TRBD2. CDR3 length: 15 residues. V gave up 4 bases and J gave up 8 bases; unmatched junction bases: 8. Germline values: CDR1 SGHTA, CDR2 FQGTGA. DNA for the CDR3: TGTGCCAGCAGCTCAGCGGGGGGGAGACGCGATGAGCAGTTCTTC. Translating it yields CASSSAGGRRDEQFF.

Only one count was recorded for this clonotype. This chain connects TRBV6-5 to TRBJ2-7; D remains unclear. The V gene lost 5 bases and the J gene lost 9 bases, with 14 bases spanning the gap. The germline V gene has CDR1 MNHEY and CDR2 SVGAGI. The CDR3 runs 12 residues. CDR3 region: CASSPLGQRQYF. As DNA, the CDR3 is TGTGCCAGCAGTCCCCTCGGGCAGCGGCAGTACTTC.

Only a few counts were recorded for this clonotype. The chain carries TRBV20-1 and TRBJ2-7; a weak D match, TRBD1 (6 bases). Trimming removed 6 bases at V and 3 bases at J, with 15 bases between. The germline V gene encodes CDR1 DFQATT and CDR2 SNEGSKA (reference sequence). The CDR3 extends over 13 amino acids. The CDR3 sequence: CSALVAGDYEQYF. CDR3 nucleotide sequence: TGCAGTGCCTTGGTGGCAGGGGACTACGAGCAGTACTTC.

This clonotype has more than one count but fewer than ten. The chain links TRBV7-9 to TRBJ2-5; D uncertain. V dropped 9 bases and J dropped 5 bases, with 10 bases sitting between them. The CDR3 totals 11 residues. The germline V gene encodes CDR1 SEHNR and CDR2 FQNEAQ (reference sequence). CDR3 sequence reads: CASVRTETQYF. The CDR3 coding sequence is TGTGCCAGTGTCCGGACCGAGACCCAGTACTTC.

The rearrangement joins TRBV7-6 to TRBJ1-1; D remains ambiguous. Deletions cut 7 bases from V and 6 bases from J, with 12 bases between. Germline-derived CDR1 and CDR2 are SGHVS and FNYEAQ. This CDR3 is built from 12 residues. The CDR3 DNA reads as TGTGCCAGCACCCAGGAGGGATCTGAAGCTTTCTTT. Translating gives CASTQEGSEAFF.

This clonotype was recorded a few times. V usage is TRBV6-1 and J usage is TRBJ2-4; D is undetermined. The CDR3 runs to 13 residues. The ends were cut back, 6 bases at V and 1 base at J, with 7 bases in the middle. CDR1 is MNHNS and CDR2 is SASEGT in the germline V gene. The CDR3 sequence is CASSEAAKNIQYF. For the CDR3, the DNA is TGTGCCAGCAGCGAGGCGGCCAAAAACATTCAGTACTTC.

The chain couples TRBV5-1 to TRBJ2-2; TRBD1 matches at 7 bases. The V and J ends lost 5 bases and 6 bases, in that order; junction bases with no gene match: 4. Germline CDR1 is SGHRS and CDR2 is YFSETQ. This CDR3 has 13 amino acids. The CDR3 sequence: CASSHDRAGELFF. The CDR3 coding sequence is TGCGCCAGCAGTCATGACAGGGCCGGGGAGCTGTTTTTT. Together with reference TRBV5-1 and TRBJ2-2, the CDR3 gives the full variable domain: KAGVTQTPRYLIKTRGQQVTLSCSPISGHRSVSWYQQTPGQGLQFLFEYFSETQRNKGNFPGRFSGRQFSNSRSEMNVSTLELGDSALYLCASSHDRAGELFFGEGSRLTVL.

This clonotype has only a few counts. This chain joins TRBV15 and TRBJ2-7; D is unclear. The CDR3 contains 15 residues. Between the trimmed V and J ends, which lost 0 bases and 1 base, there was a span of 10 bases. Germline V gives CDR1 LNHNV, CDR2 YYDKDF (reference sequence). In DNA, the CDR3 is TGTGCCACCAGCAGAGACCGGCAGCTTTCCTACGAGCAGTACTTC. Encoded protein: CATSRDRQLSYEQYF. Full variable domain (rest looked up from reference TRBV15 and TRBJ2-7): DAMVIQNPRYQVTQFGKPVTLSCSQTLNHNVMYWYQQKSSQAPKLLFHYYDKDFNNEADTPDNFQSRRPNTSFCFLDIRSPGLGDTAMYLCATSRDRQLSYEQYFGPGTRLTVT.

This clonotype occurred a few times. The chain combines TRBV6-1 with TRBJ2-5; 9 bases line up with TRBD1. Per the germline V gene, CDR1 is MNHNS and CDR2 is SASEGT. With V trimmed by 6 bases and J by 4 bases, 9 bases remained unmatched. The CDR3 loop spans 15 amino acids. The DNA of the CDR3 is TGTGCCAGCAGGGGTTCGGACAGGGGTCGAGAGACCCAGTACTTC. This translates into CASRGSDRGRETQYF.

This clonotype was detected only a few times. The chain joins TRBV12-3 or TRBV12-4 to TRBJ1-1, with 10 bases lining up with TRBD1. The CDR3 has 14 residues. The V segment lost 6 bases and the J segment 5 bases; nucleotides outside the gene matches: 6. The CDR3 sequence is CASRPDRGVTEAFF. CDR3 nucleotide sequence: TGTGCCAGCAGGCCGGACAGGGGGGTTACTGAAGCTTTCTTT.

V is TRBV5-1 and J is TRBJ2-5; 7 bases match TRBD2. The CDR3 has 14 residues. The ends lost 0 bases at V and 1 base at J; junction bases unmatched: 0. From germline, CDR1 is SGHRS and CDR2 YFSETQ. This CDR3 is CASSLASGQETQYF. CDR3 coding DNA: TGCGCCAGCAGCTTGGCTAGCGGCCAAGAGACCCAGTACTTC.

This clonotype was recorded a few times. The V gene is TRBV7-2, the J gene TRBJ2-7; D might be TRBD2 (6 bases). Per germline, CDR1 SGHTA and CDR2 FQGNSA. The germline V and J ends were trimmed by 3 bases and 2 bases, with 14 bases remaining between them. The CDR3 sequence is 15 residues long. The CDR3 sequence is CASSFQGGVTYEQYF. CDR3 coding DNA: TGTGCCAGCAGCTTTCAGGGCGGGGTTACCTACGAGCAGTACTTC. Combining the CDR3 with reference TRBV7-2 and TRBJ2-7 gives the whole variable domain GAGVSQSPSNKVTEKGKDVELRCDPISGHTALYWYRQSLGQGLEFLIYFQGNSAPDKSGLPSDRFSAERTGGSVSTLTIQRTQQEDSAVYLCASSFQGGVTYEQYFGPGTRLTVT.

This clonotype was detected many times. This rearrangement joins TRBV7-2 to TRBJ2-7, with D possibly TRBD2 on 7 matching bases. The CDR3 totals 14 residues. The V gene's germline CDR1 is SGHTA and CDR2 FQGNSA. V was cut by 2 bases and J by 2 bases, with 10 bases left in between. The DNA for the CDR3 is TGTGCCAGCAGCTTAAGGGAGGGGGCCTACGAGCAGTACTTC. This codes for CASSLREGAYEQYF.

This clonotype showed up just a few times. The chain carries TRBV20-1 and TRBJ2-1, with TRBD1 identical over 7 bases. The CDR3 contains 13 residues. The germline V gene encodes CDR1 DFQATT and CDR2 SNEGSKA (reference sequence). Trimming at V came to 6 bases and at J to 3 bases, leaving 5 bases not matched to a gene. The CDR3 bases are TGCAGTGCCACCGGGACAGACTACAATGAGCAGTTCTTC. Protein sequence: CSATGTDYNEQFF.